This T cell receptor (beta chain) is from a study of blood T cell repertoires in COVID-19. Turning to the study itself: Sources were T cells, B-cell-depleted T cells, or PBMCs; the material itself was cDNA or gDNA.

The V and J ends lost 5 bases and 3 bases respectively, with 10 bases between them. Germline CDR1 and CDR2: SNHLY and FYNNEI. The CDR3 consists of 13 residues. Only in-frame clones appear in the TCRdb table, and some are missing; sequencing was by immunoSEQ multiplex PCR. The sample has tens of thousands of clones; around 69% are singletons. This clone is a singleton in its sample. The sequenced sample consisted of peripheral blood. This chain uses TRBV2 with TRBJ1-1, with D tentatively TRBD1 (6 bases). The clonotype originates from a human donor in a cohort sampled during active or convalescent COVID-19. The CDR3 DNA is TGTGCCAGCAGTATACAGGGTTACACTGAAGCTTTCTTT. This encodes CASSIQGYTEAFF.